Given below is one TCR beta chain in context. Only in-frame clones appear in the TCRdb table, and some are missing; sequencing was by immunoSEQ multiplex PCR. Of more than 200,000 clones listed, approximately 86% were seen once; the top ten hold 10%. This entry is derived from a study of blood T cell repertoires in COVID-19. Germline loops: CDR1 SGHRS, CDR2 YFSETQ. The V segment lost 0 bases and the J segment 11 bases; nucleotides outside the gene matches: 3. This CDR3 is built from 14 residues. The clonotype comes from a woman aged 45-65 years with COVID-19, enrolled during active disease. The chain has TRBV5-1 and TRBJ1-6; 9 nucleotides match TRBD1. The material sequenced was peripheral blood. The CDR3 is CASSLGDRVTPLHF. The CDR3 nucleotides are TGCGCCAGCAGCTTGGGGGACAGGGTGACACCCCTCCACTTT.